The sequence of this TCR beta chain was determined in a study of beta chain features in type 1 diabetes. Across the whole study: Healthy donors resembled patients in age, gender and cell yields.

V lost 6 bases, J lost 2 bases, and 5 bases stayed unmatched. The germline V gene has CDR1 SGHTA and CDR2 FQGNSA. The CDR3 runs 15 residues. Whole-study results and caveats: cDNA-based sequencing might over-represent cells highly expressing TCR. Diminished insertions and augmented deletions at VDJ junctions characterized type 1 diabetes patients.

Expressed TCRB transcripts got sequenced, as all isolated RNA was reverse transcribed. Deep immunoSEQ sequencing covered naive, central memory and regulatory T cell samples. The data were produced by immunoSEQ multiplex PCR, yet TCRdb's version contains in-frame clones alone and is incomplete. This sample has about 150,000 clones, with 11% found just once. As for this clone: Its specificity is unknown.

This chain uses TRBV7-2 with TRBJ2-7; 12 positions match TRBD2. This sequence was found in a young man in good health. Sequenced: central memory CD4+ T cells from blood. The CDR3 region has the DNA TGTGCCAGCAGGAAGACTAGCGGGAGTGCCTACGAGCAGTACTTC. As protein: CASRKTSGSAYEQYF.